A single T cell receptor (beta chain) is shown here with its context. The sample originates from a study of blood T cell repertoires in COVID-19. About the study: COVID-19 samples from acute and convalescent phases originated in the United States, Italy and Spain. The analysed material was cDNA or gDNA that came from T cells, B-cell-depleted T cells, or PBMCs.

After removal of 7 bases from V and 1 base from J, the junction contained 6 bases not matched to a gene. This CDR3 is built from 15 residues. Germline values: CDR1 LNHDA, CDR2 SQIVND (reference sequence). Original methodology: Estimated nucleated cell counts came from reference gene primer amplification. Here immunoSEQ multiplex PCR was the method, and the copy in TCRdb shows in-frame clones only, minus some. The V and J calls and clone size were taken over from that table, and D and trimming were inferred from the DNA. The data show about 210,000 clones, 75% to 85% seen once. This chain uses TRBV19 with TRBJ1-4; TRBD1 aligns across 7 bases. The receptor was derived from a man in his fifties with active or convalescent COVID-19. Specimen: peripheral blood. CDR3 amino acids: CASINRQGTNEKLFF. Written as DNA, the CDR3 is TGTGCCAGTATTAACCGACAGGGAACTAATGAAAAACTGTTTTTT.